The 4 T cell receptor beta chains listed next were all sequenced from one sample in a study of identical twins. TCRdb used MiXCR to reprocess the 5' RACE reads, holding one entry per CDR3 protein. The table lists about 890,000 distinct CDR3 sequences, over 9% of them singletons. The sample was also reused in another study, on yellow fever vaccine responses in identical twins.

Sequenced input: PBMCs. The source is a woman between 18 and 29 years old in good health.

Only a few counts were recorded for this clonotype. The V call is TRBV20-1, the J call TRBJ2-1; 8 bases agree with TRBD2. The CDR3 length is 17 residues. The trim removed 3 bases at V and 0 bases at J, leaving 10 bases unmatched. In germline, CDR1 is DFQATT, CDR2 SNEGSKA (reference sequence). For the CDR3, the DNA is TGCAGTGCTAGGGACCTACTAGCGGCCAGCTCCTACAATGAGCAGTTCTTC. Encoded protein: CSARDLLAASSYNEQFF.

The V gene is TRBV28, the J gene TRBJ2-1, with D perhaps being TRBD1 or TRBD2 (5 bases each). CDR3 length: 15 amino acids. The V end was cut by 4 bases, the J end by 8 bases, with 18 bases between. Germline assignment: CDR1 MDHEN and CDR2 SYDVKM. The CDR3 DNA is TGTGCCAGCAGTTCATATATCCAGCTGGGGGATGAGCAGTTCTTC. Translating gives CASSSYIQLGDEQFF.

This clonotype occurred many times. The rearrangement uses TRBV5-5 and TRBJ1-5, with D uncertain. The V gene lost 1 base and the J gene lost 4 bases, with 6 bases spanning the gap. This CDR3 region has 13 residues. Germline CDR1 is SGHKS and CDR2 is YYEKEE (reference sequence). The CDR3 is CASSLWENQPQHF. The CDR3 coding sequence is TGTGCCAGCAGCTTGTGGGAGAATCAGCCCCAGCATTTT.

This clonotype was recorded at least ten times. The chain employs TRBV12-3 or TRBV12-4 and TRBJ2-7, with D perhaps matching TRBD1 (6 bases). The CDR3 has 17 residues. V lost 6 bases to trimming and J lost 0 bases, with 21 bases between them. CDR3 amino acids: CASRPMDSPSSSYEQYF. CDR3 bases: TGTGCCAGCAGGCCCATGGACAGTCCGTCAAGCTCCTACGAGCAGTACTTC.